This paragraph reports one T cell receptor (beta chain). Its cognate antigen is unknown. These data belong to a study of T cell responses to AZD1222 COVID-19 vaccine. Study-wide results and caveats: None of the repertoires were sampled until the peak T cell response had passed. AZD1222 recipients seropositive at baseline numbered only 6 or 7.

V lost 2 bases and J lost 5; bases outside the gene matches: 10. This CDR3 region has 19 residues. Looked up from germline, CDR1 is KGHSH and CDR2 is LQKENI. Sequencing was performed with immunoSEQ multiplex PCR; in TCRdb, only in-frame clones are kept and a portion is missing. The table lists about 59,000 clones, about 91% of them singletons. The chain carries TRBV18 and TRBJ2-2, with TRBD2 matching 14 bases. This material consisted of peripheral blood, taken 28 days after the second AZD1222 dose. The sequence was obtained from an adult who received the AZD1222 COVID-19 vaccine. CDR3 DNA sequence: TGTGCCAGCTCACCATCGCCGGGACTAGCGGGAGTCGGTACCGGGGAGCTGTTTTTT. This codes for CASSPSPGLAGVGTGELFF. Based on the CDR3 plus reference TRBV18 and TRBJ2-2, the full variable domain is NAGVMQNPRHLVRRRGQEARLRCSPMKGHSHVYWYRQLPEEGLKFMVYLQKENIIDESGMPKERFSAEFPKEGPSILRIQQVVRGDSAAYFCASSPSPGLAGVGTGELFFGEGSRLTVL.